A single sample is the source of the 10 T cell receptor beta chains below, sequenced in a study of T cells in localized non-small cell lung cancer. The table came from immunoSEQ multiplex PCR; TCRdb's copy has only in-frame clones and leaves some out. Among under 35,000 clones, 91% were seen once, and the ten largest hold roughly 10%. The sample here was peripheral blood mononuclear cells, taken before any cancer treatment. These receptors all come from an older female donor with stage II lung adenocarcinoma.

The gene calls are TRBV5-6 and TRBJ2-5; 10 nucleotides match TRBD2. The CDR3 consists of 15 residues. Trimming took 0 bases from V and 4 from J; bases not matched to a gene: 3. Per the germline V gene, CDR1 is SGHDT and CDR2 is YYEEEE. CDR3 DNA sequence: TGTGCCAGCAGCTTGGTAGCGGGAGGAAGAGAGACCCAGTACTTC. This gives the protein CASSLVAGGRETQYF.

This clone has only one observation. V and J are TRBV27 and TRBJ2-5, with D perhaps matching TRBD2 (5 bases). The CDR3 is 12 amino acids. Trimming pared 8 bases from V and 2 bases from J, leaving 9 bases between. The germline V gene has CDR1 MNHEY and CDR2 SMNVEV (reference sequence). The CDR3 DNA reads TGTGCCAGCCCCAGGAGGCAAGAGACCCAGTACTTC. Translation: CASPRRQETQYF.

The chain links TRBV18 to TRBJ2-4; the D gene is possibly TRBD1 (5 bases). Germline V lookup: CDR1 KGHSH, CDR2 LQKENI. V was trimmed by 2 bases and J by 7 bases, leaving 15 bases between them. There are 15 residues in the CDR3. The CDR3 DNA reads TGTGCCAGCTCACCAGGGCCCAGGGTGCAGAACATTCAGTACTTC. This sequence encodes CASSPGPRVQNIQYF.

The V call is TRBV5-1, the J call TRBJ2-6, with D tentatively TRBD1 or TRBD2 (5 bases each). This CDR3 contains 15 residues. Germline V gene sequence: CDR1 SGHRS, CDR2 YFSETQ. Trimming removed 4 bases at V and 2 bases at J, with 10 bases between. In nucleotides, the CDR3 is TGCGCCAGCAGCCCTGGGGGAGCTGGGGCCAACGTCCTGACTTTC. It is translated as CASSPGGAGANVLTF. The full variable domain, completed using reference TRBV5-1 and TRBJ2-6, is KAGVTQTPRYLIKTRGQQVTLSCSPISGHRSVSWYQQTPGQGLQFLFEYFSETQRNKGNFPGRFSGRQFSNSRSEMNVSTLELGDSALYLCASSPGGAGANVLTFGAGSRLTVL.

The chain has TRBV29-1 and TRBJ1-5, with D possibly matching TRBD1 (5 bases). The germline CDR1 and CDR2 sequences are SQVTM and ANQGSEA. The CDR3 covers 15 residues. Trimming left V 4 bases short and J 3 bases short, with 16 bases between. The CDR3 spells CSVGMGPGSNQPQHF. DNA of the CDR3: TGCAGCGTTGGGATGGGGCCAGGGTCCAATCAGCCCCAGCATTTT.

The V and J genes are TRBV18 and TRBJ1-5; D not certain. Trimming shortened V by 6 bases and J by 1 base, and 13 bases separated the two germline ends. Germline loops: CDR1 KGHSH, CDR2 LQKENI. This CDR3 contains 15 residues. This chain's CDR3 is CASSPREGSNQPQHF. The CDR3 DNA is TGTGCCAGCTCCCCGAGGGAAGGGAGCAATCAGCCCCAGCATTTT. The full variable domain, its missing parts supplied by reference TRBV18 and TRBJ1-5, is NAGVMQNPRHLVRRRGQEARLRCSPMKGHSHVYWYRQLPEEGLKFMVYLQKENIIDESGMPKERFSAEFPKEGPSILRIQQVVRGDSAAYFCASSPREGSNQPQHFGDGTRLSIL.

CDR3 in DNA: TGTGCCAGCAGTTTATGGGCAAATACCTACGAGCAGTACTTC. It is translated as CASSLWANTYEQYF. The J gene is TRBJ2-7, the V gene TRBV28; D remains ambiguous. Trimming shortened V by 0 bases and J by 2 bases, and 8 bases separated the two germline ends. The CDR3 totals 14 residues. Germline CDR1 reads MDHEN; CDR2 reads SYDVKM.

The gene calls are TRBV28 and TRBJ1-6; D not resolved. The CDR3 spans 14 residues. Germline V gene sequence: CDR1 MDHEN, CDR2 SYDVKM. Between the trimmed V and J ends, which lost 2 bases and 5 bases, there was a span of 7 bases. Here the CDR3 reads CASSLPGDNSPLHF. In DNA, the CDR3 is TGTGCCAGCAGTTTACCCGGGGATAATTCACCCCTCCACTTT.

In its sample, this clone was seen once. The gene calls are TRBV30 and TRBJ2-5; D is unclear. CDR1 GTSNPN and CDR2 SVGIG come from the germline V gene (reference sequence). V gave up 0 bases and J gave up 4 bases, with 6 bases separating them. The CDR3 consists of 12 residues. CDR3 bases: TGTGCCTGGAGTGTAGTCCGAGAGACCCAGTACTTC. Amino acid sequence: CAWSVVRETQYF.

The rearrangement links TRBV4-3 to TRBJ1-3; no reliable D call. The germline V gene encodes CDR1 LGHNA and CDR2 YSLEER. CDR3 length: 16 amino acids. Deletions cut 0 bases from V and 4 bases from J, with 13 bases between. The CDR3 reads CASSQEFTDAGNTIYF. CDR3 in DNA: TGCGCCAGCAGCCAAGAGTTCACCGATGCCGGAAACACCATATATTTT.